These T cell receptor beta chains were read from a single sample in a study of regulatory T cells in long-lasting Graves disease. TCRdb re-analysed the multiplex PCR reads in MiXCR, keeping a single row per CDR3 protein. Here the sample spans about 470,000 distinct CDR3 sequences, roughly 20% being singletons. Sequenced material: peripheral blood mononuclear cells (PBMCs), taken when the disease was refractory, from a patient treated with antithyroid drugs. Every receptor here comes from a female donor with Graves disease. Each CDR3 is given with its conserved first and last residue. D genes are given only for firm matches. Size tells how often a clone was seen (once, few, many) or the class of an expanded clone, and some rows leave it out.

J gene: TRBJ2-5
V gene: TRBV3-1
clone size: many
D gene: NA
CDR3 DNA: TGTGCCAGCAGCCAAAGGGGCTTTGAGACCCAGTACTTC
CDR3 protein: CASSQRGFETQYF

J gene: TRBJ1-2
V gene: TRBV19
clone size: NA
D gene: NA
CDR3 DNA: TGTGCCAGTAATAGGCGAACGGCCCCTATGGGCTACACCTTC
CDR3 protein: CASNRRTAPMGYTF

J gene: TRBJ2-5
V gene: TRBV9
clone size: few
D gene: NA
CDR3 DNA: TGTGCCAGCAGCCCCCGAAAGGGACACCTTGTCACCCAGTACTTC
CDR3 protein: CASSPRKGHLVTQYF

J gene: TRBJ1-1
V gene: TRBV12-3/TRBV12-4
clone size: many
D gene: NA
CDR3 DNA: TGTGCCACAGGGGAACGCACTGAAGCTTTCTTT
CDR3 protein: CATGERTEAFF

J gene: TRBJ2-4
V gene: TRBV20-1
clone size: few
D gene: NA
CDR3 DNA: TGCAGTGCACATCTAGCACAGAAAAACATTCAGTACTTC
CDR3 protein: CSAHLAQKNIQYF

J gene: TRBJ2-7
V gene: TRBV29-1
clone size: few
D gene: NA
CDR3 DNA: TGCAGCGTTGGGGGAAACTACGAGCAGTACTTC
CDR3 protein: CSVGGNYEQYF

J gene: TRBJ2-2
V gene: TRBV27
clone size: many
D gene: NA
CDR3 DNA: TGTGCCAGCAGTCGCAGGGGCCCCGGATCTGGGGAGCTGTTTTTT
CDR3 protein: CASSRRGPGSGELFF

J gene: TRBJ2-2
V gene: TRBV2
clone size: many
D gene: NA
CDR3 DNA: TGTGCCAGCAGATACCTAGGGGCCACCGGGGAGCTGTTTTTT
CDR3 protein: CASRYLGATGELFF

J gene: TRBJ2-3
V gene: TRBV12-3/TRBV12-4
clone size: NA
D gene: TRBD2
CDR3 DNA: TGTGCCAGCAGTCTGTCGGGACTAGCGGGACGGCTCCGCACAGATACGCAGTATTTT
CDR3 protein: CASSLSGLAGRLRTDTQYF

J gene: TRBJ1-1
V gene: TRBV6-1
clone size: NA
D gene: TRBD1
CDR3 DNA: TGTGCCAGCAGTCAGGACAGGGGCGTCCGCCCTGAAGCTTTCTTT
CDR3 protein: CASSQDRGVRPEAFF

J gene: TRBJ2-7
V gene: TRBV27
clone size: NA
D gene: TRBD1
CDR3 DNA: TGTGCCAGCAGTTTATCCGCCGGGACAGTGGCCTACGAGCAGTACTTC
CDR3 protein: CASSLSAGTVAYEQYF

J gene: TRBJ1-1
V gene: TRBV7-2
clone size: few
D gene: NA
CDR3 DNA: TGTGCCAGCAGCCGAGGAGGGATTGAAGCTTTCTTT
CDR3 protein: CASSRGGIEAFF

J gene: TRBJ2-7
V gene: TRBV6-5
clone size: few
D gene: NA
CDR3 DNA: TGTGCCAGCAGTTACTACTTCCAGGGAGAGCAGTACTTC
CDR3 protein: CASSYYFQGEQYF

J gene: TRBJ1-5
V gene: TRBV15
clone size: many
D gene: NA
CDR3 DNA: TGTGCCACCAGCAGGGAAAGACTTAGCAATCAGCCCCAGCATTTT
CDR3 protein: CATSRERLSNQPQHF

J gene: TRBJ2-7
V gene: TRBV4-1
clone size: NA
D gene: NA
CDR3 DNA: TGCGCCAGCAGCCCCACCAGAGGGAGGTCCGACTCCTACGAGCAGTACTTC
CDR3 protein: CASSPTRGRSDSYEQYF

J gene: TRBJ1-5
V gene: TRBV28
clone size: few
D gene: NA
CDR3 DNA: NA
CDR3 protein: CASSILGAQHF

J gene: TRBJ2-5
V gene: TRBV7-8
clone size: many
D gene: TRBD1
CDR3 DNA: TGTGCCAGCAGCTTAAACTCCGGGACAGGGGTGGAGACCCAGTACTTC
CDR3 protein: CASSLNSGTGVETQYF

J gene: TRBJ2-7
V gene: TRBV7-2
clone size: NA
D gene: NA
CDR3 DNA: TGTGCCAGCAGCTTAGATCCAGGGAGGAACGAGCAGTACTTC
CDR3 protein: CASSLDPGRNEQYF

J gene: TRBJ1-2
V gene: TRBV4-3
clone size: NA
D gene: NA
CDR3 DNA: TGCGCCAGCAGCCAAGACGAATCAAGTGGTGACTACACCTTC
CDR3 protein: CASSQDESSGDYTF

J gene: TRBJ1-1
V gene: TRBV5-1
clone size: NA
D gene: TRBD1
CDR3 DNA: TGCGCCAGCAGCTTGAAGGGACAGGGGATCGAAGCTTTCTTT
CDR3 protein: CASSLKGQGIEAFF

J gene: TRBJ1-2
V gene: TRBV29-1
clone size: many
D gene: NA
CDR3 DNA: TGCAGCGTTGTGGCGTCAGTACCCCTCGGGGGCTACACCTTC
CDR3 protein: CSVVASVPLGGYTF

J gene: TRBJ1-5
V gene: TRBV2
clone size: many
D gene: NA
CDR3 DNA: TGTGCCAGCAGTGAGGACAGACAAGTCAATCAGCCCCAGCATTTT
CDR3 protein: CASSEDRQVNQPQHF

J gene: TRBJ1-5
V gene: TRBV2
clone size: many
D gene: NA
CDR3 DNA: TGTGCCAGCGCATTTAGTCGCAATCAGCCCCAGCATTTT
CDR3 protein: CASAFSRNQPQHF

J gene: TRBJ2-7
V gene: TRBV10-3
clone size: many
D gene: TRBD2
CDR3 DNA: TGTGCCATCAGCACGGGTGGCGGGAGCCACGAGCAGTACTTC
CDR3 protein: CAISTGGGSHEQYF

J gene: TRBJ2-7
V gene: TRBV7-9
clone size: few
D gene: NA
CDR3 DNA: TGTGCCAGCAGCCCCGGACCGGGAATCTACGAGCAGTACTTC
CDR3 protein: CASSPGPGIYEQYF

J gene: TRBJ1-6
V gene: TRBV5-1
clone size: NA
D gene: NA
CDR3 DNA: TGCGCCAGCAGCTTGGACAGGACCTCACCCCTCCACTTT
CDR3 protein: CASSLDRTSPLHF

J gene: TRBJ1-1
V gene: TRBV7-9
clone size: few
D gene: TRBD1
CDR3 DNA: TGTGCCAGCAGCTTGGGGACAGGGGAGGGAGAAGCTTTCTTT
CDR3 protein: CASSLGTGEGEAFF

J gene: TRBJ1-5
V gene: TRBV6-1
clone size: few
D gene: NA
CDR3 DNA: TGTGCCAGCAGCAGATTGGGGTCCCGGCAGCCCCAGCATTTT
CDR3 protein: CASSRLGSRQPQHF

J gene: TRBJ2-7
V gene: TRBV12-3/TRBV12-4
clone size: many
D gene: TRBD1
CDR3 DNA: TGTGCCAGCAGTCCAGGGGGCAGGAACGAGCAGTACTTC
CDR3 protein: CASSPGGRNEQYF

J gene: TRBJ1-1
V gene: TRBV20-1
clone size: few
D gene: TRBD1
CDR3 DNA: TGCAGTGCTAGAGCGAACAGGGGAGGGAACACTGAAGCTTTCTTT
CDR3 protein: CSARANRGGNTEAFF

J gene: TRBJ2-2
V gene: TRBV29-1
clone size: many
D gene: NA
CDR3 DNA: TGCAGCGTTTTTAGAAACGGTAACACCGGGGAGCTGTTTTTT
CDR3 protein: CSVFRNGNTGELFF

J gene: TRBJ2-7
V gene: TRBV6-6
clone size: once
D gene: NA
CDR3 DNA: TGTGCCAGCAGTTACTCGACTTTCTTCGACCGTAGATTC
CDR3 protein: CASSYSTFFDRRF

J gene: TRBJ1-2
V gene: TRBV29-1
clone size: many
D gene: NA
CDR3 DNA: TGCAGCGTTGATAAGGGTCAGGGTCGCAGCGATGGCTACACCTTC
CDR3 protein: CSVDKGQGRSDGYTF

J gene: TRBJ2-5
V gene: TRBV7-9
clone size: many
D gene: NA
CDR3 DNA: TGTGCCAGCAGCTTAGGGGCAGGACGGATCCAAGAGACCCAGTACTTC
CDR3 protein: CASSLGAGRIQETQYF

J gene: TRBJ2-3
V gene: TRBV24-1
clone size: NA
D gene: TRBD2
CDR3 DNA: TGTGCCACCGCCGGGACTAGCGGGAGAGGCACAGATACGCAGTATTTT
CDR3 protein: CATAGTSGRGTDTQYF

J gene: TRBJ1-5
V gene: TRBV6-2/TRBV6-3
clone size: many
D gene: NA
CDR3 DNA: TGTGCCAGCAGTTACTATGGGTCTCAGCCCCAGCATTTT
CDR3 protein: CASSYYGSQPQHF

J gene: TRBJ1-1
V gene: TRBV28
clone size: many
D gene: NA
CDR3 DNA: TGTGCCAGCAGTCCGGACGGGGAAGCTTTCTTT
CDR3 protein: CASSPDGEAFF

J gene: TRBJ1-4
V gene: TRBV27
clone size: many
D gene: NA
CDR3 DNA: TGTGCCAGCAGTTTATTGGGCAGGGTTGATGAAAAACTGTTTTTT
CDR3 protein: CASSLLGRVDEKLFF